Detailed here is one T cell receptor (beta chain). Looked up from germline, CDR1 is LGHNA and CDR2 is YSLEER. V dropped 1 base and J dropped 5 bases, with 17 bases sitting between them. The CDR3 has 17 amino acids. This entry is derived from a study of a mutant IDH1 vaccine in newly diagnosed glioma. Assay used: immunoSEQ multiplex PCR; TCRdb lists only in-frame clones, some missing. Here the sample spans tens of thousands of clones, roughly 85% being singletons. Stated time point: baseline, week 1 (first vaccination visit). Treatment of the sample: pre-vaccination baseline after standard-of-care therapy.

Sequencing was performed on PBMCs, taken from a glioma patient treated with radiotherapy, temozolomide or both. This TCR was recovered from a woman aged 45-59 years with glioma. The V and J genes are TRBV4-3 and TRBJ2-2; the D gene could be TRBD1 or TRBD2 (6 bases each). The CDR3 DNA is TGCGCCAGCAGCCAAGCTTCAACAGGGACTTGGACCGGGGAGCTGTTTTTT. This translates into CASSQASTGTWTGELFF.